Detailed here is one TCR beta chain. No cognate antigen has been identified for it. No qualities accompany the bases; no much larger clone lies one base away. The CDR3 runs 14 residues from the cysteine to the phenylalanine. Only CDR3 DNA is held: 42 bases, read in frame from base 1. CDR1 and CDR2 are drawn from the germline V gene: SGDLS, YYNGEE. Unmatched junction bases come to 3, with V trimmed by 4 bases and J by 3 bases. These data originate in a study of blood T cell repertoires in COVID-19 (dated by TCRdb to the early 2020s). Background for the entire study: Collaborator samples came from the United States, Italy and Spain and covered acute and convalescent phases of COVID-19. Samples were obtained from the ongoing ImmuneRACE study (first 160 participants) and from 950 to 1,500 subjects provided by 6 global collaborators. HLA class I and class II types, where available, came from metadata supplied by the sample provider rather than from assay-based typing. Sample metadata almost always included a de-identified subject ID, COVID-19 status, age in years and sex. Subjects who had been exposed to COVID-19, were actively infected with it, or had recovered from it provided the deeply sampled blood TCRbeta repertoires that made up the dataset. A freely available public database, intended as a resource for researchers studying the immune response to SARS-CoV-2, is where the repertoires were released. The material from the prospective study consisted of cDNA or gDNA derived from T cells, B-cell-depleted T cells, or PBMCs. The investigation overall reported the following: Clinical and demographic metadata were provided uncurated, with the amount varying by source and participant.

The immunoSEQ Assay, a bias-controlled multiplex PCR, was used to amplify TCRbeta CDR3 regions from genomic DNA. The published analysis was carried out like this. The number of nucleated cells in each sample was estimated from the amplification of reference gene primers within the assay. Sequence reads were collapsed and filtered to measure the absolute abundance of every unique TCRbeta CDR3 rearrangement. For each sample, productive Simpson clonality was calculated as the square root of Simpson's diversity index across productive rearrangements. TCRdb stores this immuneACCESS table with in-frame sequences only. Part of the clones is absent; in the studies checked, under half of the shortfall reflects unresolved V genes, and no reason is known for the rest. V and J calls plus clone size are reproduced from that table; the DNA served to infer D and trimming. In all, the sample holds around 100,000 clones, and about 89% of those were seen once. In total, the top ten clones hold approximately 3.5% of the sample.

Collaborating institutions collected whole blood in K2EDTA tubes following their own protocols. For TCRbeta analysis, collaborators shipped samples as frozen whole blood, isolated PBMCs, or DNA extracted from either of those sample types. Recombination linked TRBV9 to TRBJ2-5; 10 bases in between match TRBD2. This TCR came from a woman aged 60-75 years with acute or convalescent COVID-19. The source material was peripheral blood. At the DNA level, the sequence is TGTGCCAGCAGCCCTGGACTAGCGGAAGAGACCCAGTACTTC. The translation is CASSPGLAEETQYF.